This T cell receptor beta chain comes out of a study of T cells after yellow fever vaccination. Study information: For low cell numbers, libraries were made with SMART-Seq v4 Ultra Low Input. Study-wide findings and caveats: Reappearance after the booster was observed for most primary-vaccination clones (roughly 97% CD4, just over 85% CD8). Clonotypes found in both CD4 and CD8 compartments made up a small share.

Trimming left V 1 base short and J 3 bases short, with 10 bases between. CDR1 and CDR2 (germline): SEHNR, FQNEAQ (reference sequence). CDR3 length: 14 amino acids. By 5'RACE template switching, TCR cDNA was produced, with a universal primer site and UMIs added in the process. TCRdb processed the 5' RACE reads anew with MiXCR; each CDR3 protein has one entry. The sample shows around 310,000 distinct CDR3 sequences, 7.5% to 9% of them seen only once. Comment on this clonotype: What it binds is not known.

The chain carries TRBV7-9 and TRBJ2-7; the D is unclear. The sequenced sample was PBMCs, obtained on the day of the first yellow fever vaccination. The receptor comes from a man aged 18-30 years who received the YFV17D yellow fever vaccine. CDR3 coding DNA: TGTGCCAGCAGCTTAGGTCAGGTGAACTACGAGCAGTACTTC. It is translated as CASSLGQVNYEQYF.